Detailed here is one TCR beta chain. Random hexamers served to reverse transcribe about 0.5 to 1 ug RNA. The method of amplification for TCR beta CDR3 was immunoSEQ multiplex PCR, covering 54 Vbeta and 13 Jbeta. One entry per CDR3 protein, called by TCRdb with MiXCR from the immunoSEQ multiplex PCR reads. The sample shows some 150,000 distinct CDR3 sequences, roughly 96% of them seen only once. The sample is drawn from a study of CD8 T cells in Susac syndrome. V was trimmed by 7 bases and J by 6 bases, leaving 27 bases between them. The germline V gene encodes CDR1 MNHEY and CDR2 SMNVEV (reference sequence). This CDR3 spans 17 amino acids. All included Susac syndrome patients satisfied recently defined diagnostic criteria for definite or probable disease.

This receptor was taken from a human donor with Susac syndrome. Specimen: CD4+ T cells from PBMCs. J is TRBJ1-2 and V is TRBV27, with D perhaps TRBD1 (5 bases). The CDR3 sequence is CASNGLSKNRSRNGYTF. The CDR3 bases are TGTGCCAGCAACGGTCTATCGAAGAACAGGTCGAGGAATGGCTACACCTTC.